The next 10 T cell receptor beta chains were all read from a single sample in a study of CD8 T cells in ankylosing spondylitis (dated by TCRdb to about 2017). Libraries came from 5' RACE. Sequencer: Illumina HiSeq 2500. Clones were called with MiXCR by TCRdb after fastp trimmed the public reads at Q25, and only in-frame beta chains were retained. All rows with the same CDR3 protein become a single entry with the most common DNA and genes. In this sample the table shows some 140,000 distinct CDR3 sequences, about 7% of which occur a single time. The top ten clones comprise about an eighth of the sample. What was sequenced was blood, either unsorted or a sorted T cell fraction (not recorded which). The source is a female donor with ankylosing spondylitis or in good health (not recorded which).

This clonotype came up many times. The chain couples TRBV4-1 to TRBJ2-5, with TRBD2 matching 15 bases. In germline, CDR1 is MGHRA, CDR2 YSYEKL. Unmatched junction bases numbered 6, after V lost 3 bases and J lost 1 base. CDR3 length: 18 amino acids. CDR3: CASSQAGLAGGLQETQYF. DNA for the CDR3: TGCGCCAGCAGCCAGGCGGGACTAGCGGGGGGACTCCAAGAGACCCAGTACTTC.

At least ten counts were recorded for this clonotype. The rearrangement uses TRBV6-5 and TRBJ2-5, with D possibly called TRBD1 or TRBD2 (5 bases each). CDR1 and CDR2 from the germline V gene are MNHEY and SVGAGI. The CDR3 spans 14 residues. The V and J ends lost 5 bases and 6 bases respectively, with 16 bases between them. The CDR3 coding sequence is TGTGCCAGCAGTCTCCTCGGGGCACCCCAGACCCAGTACTTC. Translating it yields CASSLLGAPQTQYF.

This clonotype has at least ten counts. The junction shows a germline mismatch at one end, possibly a read error. The genes are TRBV7-3 and TRBJ2-3, with 11 bases aligning to TRBD2. The CDR3 spans 12 residues. Per the germline V gene, CDR1 is SGHTA and CDR2 is FQGTGA. The CDR3 DNA is TGTGCCAGCAGCTCTCAACTAGCGGGGGCACATTTT. Translating it yields CASSSQLAGAHF.

This clonotype was counted many times. V and J are TRBV12-5 and TRBJ2-7, with a tentative D call TRBD1 (5 bases). CDR1 LGHNT and CDR2 FRNRAP come from the germline V gene. This CDR3 has 12 residues. The V end was cut by 3 bases, the J end by 6 bases, with 9 bases between. The CDR3 here is CASGLRGGEQYF. The DNA of the CDR3 is TGTGCTAGTGGTTTAAGGGGCGGCGAGCAGTACTTC.

This clonotype has more than one count but fewer than ten. The rearrangement joins TRBV5-6 to TRBJ2-2; D unresolved. This CDR3 is built from 15 residues. V gave up 0 bases and J gave up 5 bases, with 11 bases separating them. Germline CDR1 and CDR2: SGHDT and YYEEEE. DNA for the CDR3: TGTGCCAGCAGCTTGGTTGGCAGAACAACCGGGGAGCTGTTTTTT. Its translation is CASSLVGRTTGELFF.

This clonotype was counted at least ten times. The chain links TRBV20-1 to TRBJ2-5, with TRBD2 matching over 7 bases. CDR1 is DFQATT and CDR2 is SNEGSKA in the germline V gene (reference sequence). After removal of 1 base from V and 2 bases from J, the junction contained 10 bases not matched to a gene. This CDR3 has 16 residues. CDR3 amino acids: CSARAPTSLGQETQYF. For the CDR3, the DNA is TGCAGTGCTAGAGCCCCGACTAGCCTGGGACAAGAGACCCAGTACTTC.

This clonotype was counted at least ten times. The chain uses TRBV9 and TRBJ1-5; maybe TRBD1 (5 bases). This CDR3 contains 15 residues. CDR1 and CDR2 from the germline V gene are SGDLS and YYNGEE. V was trimmed by 4 bases and J by 7 bases, leaving 18 bases between them. The CDR3 DNA is TGTGCCAGCAGCCTGTGGGGGGAGGAAGGGCAGCCCCAGCATTTT. It is translated as CASSLWGEEGQPQHF. Based on the CDR3 plus reference TRBV9 and TRBJ1-5, the full variable domain is DSGVTQTPKHLITATGQRVTLRCSPRSGDLSVYWYQQSLDQGLQFLIQYYNGEERAKGNILERFSAQQFPDLHSELNLSSLELGDSALYFCASSLWGEEGQPQHFGDGTRLSIL.

This clonotype was detected only a few times. V is TRBV6-5 and J is TRBJ1-5, with D unclear. Trimming pared 2 bases from V and 5 bases from J, leaving 7 bases between. CDR3 length: 13 residues. Germline-derived CDR1 and CDR2 are MNHEY and SVGAGI. The CDR3 loop reads CASSYRRYQPQHF. The CDR3 region has the DNA TGTGCCAGCAGTTACCGGCGGTATCAGCCCCAGCATTTT.

The chain couples TRBV29-1 to TRBJ2-7; no firm D call. The CDR3 runs 17 residues. The germline V and J ends were trimmed by 1 base and 1 base, with 20 bases remaining between them. CDR1 is SQVTM and CDR2 is ANQGSEA in the germline V gene. The CDR3 is CSVEVRVSRALSYEQYF. In nucleotides, the CDR3 is TGCAGCGTTGAAGTTAGAGTAAGCCGAGCCCTTTCCTACGAGCAGTACTTC.

This clonotype was detected ten times or more. The chain recombines TRBV7-9 with TRBJ1-3; D not resolved. V lost 11 bases to trimming and J lost 4 bases, with 12 bases between them. The length of the CDR3 is 12 residues. CDR1 is SEHNR, CDR2 FQNEAQ, per germline (reference sequence). CDR3 in amino acids: CAGRLGGNTIYF. CDR3 sequence (DNA): TGTGCCGGACGGTTGGGAGGAAACACCATATATTTT.